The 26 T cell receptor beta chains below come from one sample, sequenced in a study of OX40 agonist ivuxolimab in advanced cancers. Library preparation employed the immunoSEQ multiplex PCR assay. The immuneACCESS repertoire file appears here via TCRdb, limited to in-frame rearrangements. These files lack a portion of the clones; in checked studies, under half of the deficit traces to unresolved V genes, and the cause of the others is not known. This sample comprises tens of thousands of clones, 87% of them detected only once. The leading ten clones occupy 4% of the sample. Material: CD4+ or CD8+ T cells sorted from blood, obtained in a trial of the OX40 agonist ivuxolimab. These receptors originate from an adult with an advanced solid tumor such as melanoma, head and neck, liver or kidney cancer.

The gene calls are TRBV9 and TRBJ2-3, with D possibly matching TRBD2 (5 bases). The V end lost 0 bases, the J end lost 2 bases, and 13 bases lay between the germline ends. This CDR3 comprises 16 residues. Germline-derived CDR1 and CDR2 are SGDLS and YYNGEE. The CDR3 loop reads CASSVGPRGYTDTQYF. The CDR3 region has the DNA TGTGCCAGCAGCGTAGGGCCCCGAGGGTACACAGATACGCAGTATTTT.

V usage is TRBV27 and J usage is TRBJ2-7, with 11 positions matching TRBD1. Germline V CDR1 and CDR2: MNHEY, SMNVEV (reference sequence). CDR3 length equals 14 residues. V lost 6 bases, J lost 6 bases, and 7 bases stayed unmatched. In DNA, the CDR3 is TGTGCCAGCAGGATCGGACAGGGGGCTGGCGAGCAGTACTTC. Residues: CASRIGQGAGEQYF.

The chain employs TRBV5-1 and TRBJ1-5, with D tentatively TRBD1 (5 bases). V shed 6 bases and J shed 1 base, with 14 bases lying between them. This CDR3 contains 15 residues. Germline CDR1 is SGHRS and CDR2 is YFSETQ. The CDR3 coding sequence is TGCGCCAGCAAAACAGGACCTACCAGCAATCAGCCCCAGCATTTT. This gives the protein CASKTGPTSNQPQHF.

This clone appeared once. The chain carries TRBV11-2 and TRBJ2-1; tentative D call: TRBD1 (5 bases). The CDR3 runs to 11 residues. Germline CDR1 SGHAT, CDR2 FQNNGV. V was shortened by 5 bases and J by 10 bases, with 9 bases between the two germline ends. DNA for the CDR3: TGTGCCAGCAGCCCCGGACAAGAGCAGTTCTTC. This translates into CASSPGQEQFF.

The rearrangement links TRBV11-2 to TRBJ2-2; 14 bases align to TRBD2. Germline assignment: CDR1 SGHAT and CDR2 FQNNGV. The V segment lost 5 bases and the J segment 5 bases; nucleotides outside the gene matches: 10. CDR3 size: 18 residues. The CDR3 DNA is TGTGCCAGCAGCATGGGACTAGCGGGGGCCTCGGGGACCGGGGAGCTGTTTTTT. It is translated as CASSMGLAGASGTGELFF.

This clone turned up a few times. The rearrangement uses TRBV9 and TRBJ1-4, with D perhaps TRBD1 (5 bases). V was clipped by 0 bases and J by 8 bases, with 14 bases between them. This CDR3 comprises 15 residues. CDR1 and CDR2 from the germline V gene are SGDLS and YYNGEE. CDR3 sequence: CASSVVGTGNEKLFF. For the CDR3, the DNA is TGTGCCAGCAGCGTAGTAGGGACGGGAAACGAAAAACTGTTTTTT.

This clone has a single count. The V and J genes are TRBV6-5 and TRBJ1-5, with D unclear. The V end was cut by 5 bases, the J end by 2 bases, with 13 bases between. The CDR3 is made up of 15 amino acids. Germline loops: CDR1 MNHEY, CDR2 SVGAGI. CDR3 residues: CASSGEGSGNQPQHF. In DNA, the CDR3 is TGTGCCAGCAGTGGGGAAGGGTCGGGCAATCAGCCCCAGCATTTT.

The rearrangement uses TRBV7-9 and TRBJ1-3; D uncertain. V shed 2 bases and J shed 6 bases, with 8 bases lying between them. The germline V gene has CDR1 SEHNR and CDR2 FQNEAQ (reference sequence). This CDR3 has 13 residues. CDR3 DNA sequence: TGTGCCAGCAGCTTACACCTCGAAAACACCATATATTTT. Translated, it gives CASSLHLENTIYF.

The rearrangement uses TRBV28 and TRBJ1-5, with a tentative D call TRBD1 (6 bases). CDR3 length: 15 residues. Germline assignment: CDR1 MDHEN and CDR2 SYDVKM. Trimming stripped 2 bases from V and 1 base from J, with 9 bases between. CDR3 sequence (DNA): TGTGCCAGCAGTTTAACAGGGTTAAGCAATCAGCCCCAGCATTTT. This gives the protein CASSLTGLSNQPQHF.

CDR3 residues: CASSRSGTGGSYGYTF. The CDR3, as DNA: TGTGCCAGCAGCCGGTCGGGGACAGGGGGCTCCTATGGCTACACCTTC. V usage is TRBV5-4 and J usage is TRBJ1-2; 12 nucleotides agree with TRBD1. V dropped 4 bases and J dropped 4; count of bases not matched to a gene: 8. This CDR3 contains 16 residues. Per the germline V gene, CDR1 is SGHNT and CDR2 is YYREEE (reference sequence).

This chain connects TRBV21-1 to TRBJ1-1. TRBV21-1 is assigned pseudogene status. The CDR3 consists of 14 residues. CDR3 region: CASLRGQGGTEAFF. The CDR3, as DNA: TGTGCCAGCCTTAGGGGGCAGGGAGGGACTGAAGCTTTCTTT.

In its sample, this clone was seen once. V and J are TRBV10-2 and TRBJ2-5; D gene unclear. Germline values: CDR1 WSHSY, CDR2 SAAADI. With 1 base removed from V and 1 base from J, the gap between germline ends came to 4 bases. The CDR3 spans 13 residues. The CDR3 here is CASSELTQETQYF. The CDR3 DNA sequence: TGCGCCAGCAGTGAGTTAACCCAAGAGACCCAGTACTTC.

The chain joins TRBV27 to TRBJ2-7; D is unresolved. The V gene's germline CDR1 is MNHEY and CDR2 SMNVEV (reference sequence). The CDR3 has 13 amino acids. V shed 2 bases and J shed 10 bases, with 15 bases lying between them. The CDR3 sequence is CASSLALDRRQYF. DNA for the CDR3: TGTGCCAGCAGTTTAGCCCTCGATCGTCGCCAGTACTTC.

CDR3 sequence: CASSISPGAYNEQFF. In DNA, the CDR3 is TGTGCCAGTAGTATATCTCCCGGGGCTTACAATGAGCAGTTCTTC. V gene TRBV19 combines with J gene TRBJ2-1; D possibly uses TRBD1 or TRBD2 (5 bases each). The germline V and J ends were trimmed by 2 bases and 4 bases, with 12 bases remaining between them. Germline V lookup: CDR1 LNHDA, CDR2 SQIVND (reference sequence). This CDR3 contains 15 residues.

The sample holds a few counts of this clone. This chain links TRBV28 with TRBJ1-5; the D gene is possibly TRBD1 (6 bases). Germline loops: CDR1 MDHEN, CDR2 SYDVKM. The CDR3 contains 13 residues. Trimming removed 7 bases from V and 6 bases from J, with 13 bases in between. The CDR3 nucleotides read TGTGCCAGCATTGGGGGCGCGGGTCAGCCCCAGCATTTT. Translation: CASIGGAGQPQHF.

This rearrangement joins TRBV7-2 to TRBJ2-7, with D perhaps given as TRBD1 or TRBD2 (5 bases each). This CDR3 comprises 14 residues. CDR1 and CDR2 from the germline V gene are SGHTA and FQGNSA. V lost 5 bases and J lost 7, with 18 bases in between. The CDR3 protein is CASSELPGPLEQYF. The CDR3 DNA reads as TGTGCCAGCAGCGAACTCCCGGGACCCCTAGAGCAGTACTTC.

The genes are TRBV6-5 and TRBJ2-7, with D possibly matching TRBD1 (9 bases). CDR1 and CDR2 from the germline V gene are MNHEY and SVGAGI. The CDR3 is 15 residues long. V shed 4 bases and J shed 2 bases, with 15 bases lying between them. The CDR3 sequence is CASSLAGQGAYEQYF. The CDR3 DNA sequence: TGTGCCAGCAGTTTAGCGGGACAGGGCGCCTACGAGCAGTACTTC.

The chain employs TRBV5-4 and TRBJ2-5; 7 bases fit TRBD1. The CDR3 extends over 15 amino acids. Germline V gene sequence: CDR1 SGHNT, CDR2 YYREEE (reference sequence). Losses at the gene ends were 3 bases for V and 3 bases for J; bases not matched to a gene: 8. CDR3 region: CASSSRTGGKETQYF. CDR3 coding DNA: TGTGCCAGCAGCTCTCGGACAGGAGGAAAAGAGACCCAGTACTTC. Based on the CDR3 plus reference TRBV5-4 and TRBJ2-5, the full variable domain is ETGVTQSPTHLIKTRGQQVTLRCSSQSGHNTVSWYQQALGQGPQFIFQYYREEENGRGNFPPRFSGLQFPNYSSELNVNALELDDSALYLCASSSRTGGKETQYFGPGTRLLVL.

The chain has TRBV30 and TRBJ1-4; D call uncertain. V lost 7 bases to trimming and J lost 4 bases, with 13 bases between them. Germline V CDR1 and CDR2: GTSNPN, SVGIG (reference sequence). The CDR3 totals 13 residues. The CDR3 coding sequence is TGTGCCTCCCAAAGCTCGGTTAATGAAAAACTGTTTTTT. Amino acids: CASQSSVNEKLFF.

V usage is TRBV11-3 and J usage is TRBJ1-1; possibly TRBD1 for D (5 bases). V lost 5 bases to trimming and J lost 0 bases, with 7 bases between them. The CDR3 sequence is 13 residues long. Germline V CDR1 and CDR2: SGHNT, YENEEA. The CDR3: CASSPGVNTEAFF. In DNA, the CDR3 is TGTGCCAGCAGCCCGGGGGTGAACACTGAAGCTTTCTTT.

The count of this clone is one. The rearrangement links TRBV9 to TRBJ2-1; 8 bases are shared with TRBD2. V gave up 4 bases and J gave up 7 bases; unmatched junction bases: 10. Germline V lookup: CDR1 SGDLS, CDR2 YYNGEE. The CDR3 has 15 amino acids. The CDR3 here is CASSTAGESKNEQFF. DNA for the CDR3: TGTGCCAGCAGCACAGCGGGAGAAAGTAAAAATGAGCAGTTCTTC.

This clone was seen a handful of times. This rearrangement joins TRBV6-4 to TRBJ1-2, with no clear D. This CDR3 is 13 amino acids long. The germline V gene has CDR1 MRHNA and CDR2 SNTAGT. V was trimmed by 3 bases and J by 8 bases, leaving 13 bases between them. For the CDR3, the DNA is TGTGCCAGCAGTGAGGAAGGGAGAAGCGGCTACACCTTC. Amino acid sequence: CASSEEGRSGYTF.

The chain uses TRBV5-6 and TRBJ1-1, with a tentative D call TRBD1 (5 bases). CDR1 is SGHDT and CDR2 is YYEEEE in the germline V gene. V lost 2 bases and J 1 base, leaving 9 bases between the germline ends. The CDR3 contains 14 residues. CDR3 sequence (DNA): TGTGCCAGCAGCTTTCTCGACAGGAACACTGAAGCTTTCTTT. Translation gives CASSFLDRNTEAFF.

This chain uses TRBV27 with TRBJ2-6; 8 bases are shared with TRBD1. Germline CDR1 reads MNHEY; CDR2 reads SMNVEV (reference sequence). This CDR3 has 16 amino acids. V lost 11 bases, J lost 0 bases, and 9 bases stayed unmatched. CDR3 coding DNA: TGTGCCGGTGGGCTTACAGGGGGCTCTGGGGCCAACGTCCTGACTTTC. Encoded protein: CAGGLTGGSGANVLTF.

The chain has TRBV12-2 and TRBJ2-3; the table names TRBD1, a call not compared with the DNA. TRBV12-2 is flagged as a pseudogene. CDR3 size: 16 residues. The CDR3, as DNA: TGTGCAAGTCGCGTGGACAGGGAATGGAGCACAGATACGCAGTATTTT. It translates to CASRVDREWSTDTQYF.

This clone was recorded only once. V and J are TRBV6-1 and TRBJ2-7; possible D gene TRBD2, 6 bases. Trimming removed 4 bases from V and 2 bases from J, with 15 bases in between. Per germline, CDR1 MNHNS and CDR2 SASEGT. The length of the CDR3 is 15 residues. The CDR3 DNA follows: TGTGCCAGCAGTGGCTACCGGGACTCCCCCTACGAGCAGTACTTC. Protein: CASSGYRDSPYEQYF.